This T cell receptor beta chain was obtained from a study of graft-versus-host responses after intestinal transplantation. Study context: Each of the recipients got a multivisceral, liver-intestinal, or isolated intestinal transplant. Recipients across the board were started on anti-thymocyte globulin induction, then kept on tacrolimus and steroids for about 3 years.

The CDR3 covers 14 residues. Germline CDR1 is SGHVS and CDR2 is FQNEAQ. The germline V and J ends were trimmed by 2 bases and 4 bases, with 11 bases remaining between them. Turning to this clone: What it binds is not known.

Study-wide results and caveats: Early HvG declines after transplant were associated with peak circulating GvH clone levels. GvH clones were identified in recipient marrow, with some first appearing in ileum or blood.

Sequenced by immunoSEQ multiplex PCR; TCRdb stores in-frame clones only, minus some. The sample contains tens of thousands of clones, 90% to 95% of which appear only once. Source: unstimulated CD8+ T cells sorted from spleen or lymph node cells, taken before transplant. The V gene is TRBV7-8, the J gene TRBJ1-1; D possibly corresponds to TRBD1 (5 bases). The clonotype was recovered from a human donor who was the organ donor for an intestinal transplant. This CDR3 is CASSLWGRGTEAFF. The DNA of the CDR3 is TGTGCCAGCAGCTTATGGGGAAGGGGCACTGAAGCTTTCTTT.